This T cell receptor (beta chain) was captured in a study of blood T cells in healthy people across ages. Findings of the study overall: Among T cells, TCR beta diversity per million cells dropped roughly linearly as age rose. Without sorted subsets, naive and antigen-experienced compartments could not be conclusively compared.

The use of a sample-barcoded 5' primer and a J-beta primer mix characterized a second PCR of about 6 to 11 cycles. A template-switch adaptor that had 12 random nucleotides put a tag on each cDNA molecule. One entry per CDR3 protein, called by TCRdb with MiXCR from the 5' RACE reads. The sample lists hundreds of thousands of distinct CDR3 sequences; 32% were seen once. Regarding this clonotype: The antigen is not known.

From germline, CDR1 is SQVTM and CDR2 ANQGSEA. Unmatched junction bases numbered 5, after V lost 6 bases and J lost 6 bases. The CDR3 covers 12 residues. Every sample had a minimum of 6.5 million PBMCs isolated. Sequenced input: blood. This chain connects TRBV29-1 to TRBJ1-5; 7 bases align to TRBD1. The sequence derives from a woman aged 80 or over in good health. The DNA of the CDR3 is TGCAGCGTCGCAGGGGGGGGTCAGCCCCAGCATTTT. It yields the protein CSVAGGGQPQHF.